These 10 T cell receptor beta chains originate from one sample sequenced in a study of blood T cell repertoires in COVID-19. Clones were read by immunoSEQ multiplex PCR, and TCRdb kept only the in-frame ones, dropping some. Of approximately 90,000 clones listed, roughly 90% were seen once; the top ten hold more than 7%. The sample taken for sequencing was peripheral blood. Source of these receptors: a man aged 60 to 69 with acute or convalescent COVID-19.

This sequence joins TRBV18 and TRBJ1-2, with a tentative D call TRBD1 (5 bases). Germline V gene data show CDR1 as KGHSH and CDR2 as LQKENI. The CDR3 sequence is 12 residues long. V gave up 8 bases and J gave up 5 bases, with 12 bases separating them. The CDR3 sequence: CASEQGPYGYTF. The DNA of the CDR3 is TGTGCCAGCGAGCAGGGCCCATATGGCTACACCTTC.

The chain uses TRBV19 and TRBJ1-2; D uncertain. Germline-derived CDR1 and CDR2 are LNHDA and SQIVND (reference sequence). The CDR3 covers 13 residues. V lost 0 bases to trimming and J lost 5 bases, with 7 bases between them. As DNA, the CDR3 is TGTGCCAGTAGTATAGATCAGTTTTATGGCTACACCTTC. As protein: CASSIDQFYGYTF.

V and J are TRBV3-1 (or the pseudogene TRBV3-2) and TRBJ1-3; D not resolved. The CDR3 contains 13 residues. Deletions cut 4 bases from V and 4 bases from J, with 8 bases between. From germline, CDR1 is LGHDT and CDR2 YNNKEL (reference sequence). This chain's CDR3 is CASSRAWGNTIYF. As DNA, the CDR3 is TGTGCCAGCAGCCGAGCATGGGGAAACACCATATATTTT.

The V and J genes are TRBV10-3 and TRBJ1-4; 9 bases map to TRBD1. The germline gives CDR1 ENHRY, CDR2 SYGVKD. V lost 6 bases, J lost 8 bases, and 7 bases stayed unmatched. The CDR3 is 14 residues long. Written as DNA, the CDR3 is TGTGCCATCAGGGCGGGACAGGGACTGGAAAAACTGTTTTTT. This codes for CAIRAGQGLEKLFF.

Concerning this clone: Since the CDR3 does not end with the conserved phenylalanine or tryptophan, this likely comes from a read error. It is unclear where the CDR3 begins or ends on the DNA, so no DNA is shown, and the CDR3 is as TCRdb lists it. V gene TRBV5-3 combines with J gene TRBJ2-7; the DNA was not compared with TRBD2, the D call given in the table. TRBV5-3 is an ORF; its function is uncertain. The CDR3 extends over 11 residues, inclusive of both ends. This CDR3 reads CARSLGREDPG.

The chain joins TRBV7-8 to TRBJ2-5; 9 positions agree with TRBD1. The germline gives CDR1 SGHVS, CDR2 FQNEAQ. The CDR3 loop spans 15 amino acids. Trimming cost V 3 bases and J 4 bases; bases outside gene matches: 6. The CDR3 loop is CASSFGTGRPETQYF. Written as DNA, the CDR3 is TGTGCCAGCAGCTTCGGGACAGGGAGGCCAGAGACCCAGTACTTC.

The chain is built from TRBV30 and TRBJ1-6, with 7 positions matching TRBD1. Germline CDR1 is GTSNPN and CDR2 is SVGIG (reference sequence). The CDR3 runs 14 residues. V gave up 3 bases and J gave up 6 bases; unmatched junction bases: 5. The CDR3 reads CAWRVTGVNSPLHF. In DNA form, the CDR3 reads TGTGCCTGGAGAGTAACAGGGGTTAATTCACCCCTCCACTTT.

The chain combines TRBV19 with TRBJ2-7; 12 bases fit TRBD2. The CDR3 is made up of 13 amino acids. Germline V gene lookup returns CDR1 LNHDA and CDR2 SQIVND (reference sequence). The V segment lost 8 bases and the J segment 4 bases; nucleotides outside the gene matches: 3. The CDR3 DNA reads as TGTGCCAGTGCTGGACTAGCGGGGTACGAGCAGTACTTC. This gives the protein CASAGLAGYEQYF.

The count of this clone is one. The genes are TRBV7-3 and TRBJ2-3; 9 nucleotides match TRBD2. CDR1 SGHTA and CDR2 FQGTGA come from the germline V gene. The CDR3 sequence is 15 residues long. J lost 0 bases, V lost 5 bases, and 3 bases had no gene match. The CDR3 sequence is CASSQAGGSTDTQYF. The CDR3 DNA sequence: TGTGCCAGCAGCCAAGCGGGAGGTAGCACAGATACGCAGTATTTT.

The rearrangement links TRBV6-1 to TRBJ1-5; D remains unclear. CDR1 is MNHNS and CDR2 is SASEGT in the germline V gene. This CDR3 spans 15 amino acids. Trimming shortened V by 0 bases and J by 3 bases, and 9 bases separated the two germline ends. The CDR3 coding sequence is TGTGCCAGCAGTGAAGCTTCAGGTCCCAATCAGCCCCAGCATTTT. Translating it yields CASSEASGPNQPQHF.